These 21 T cell receptor beta chains were all obtained from the same sample, sequenced in a study of long-term antiretroviral therapy in people with HIV (dated by TCRdb to the early 2020s). The immunoSEQ hsTCRB v3.0 assay was used at survey level resolution for TRB variable region sequencing. Drawn from immuneACCESS, this table holds only the in-frame rearrangements with V and J called that TCRdb kept. Clones are partly lost; checked studies trace under half to an unresolved V gene and leave the rest unexplained. The sample table records fewer than 20,000 clones; about 79% of these occur just once. The ten largest clones capture approximately 14% of the sample. The material sequenced was unsorted PBMCs, taken 1.5 years before starting antiretroviral therapy. The receptors stem from a woman in her fifties or sixties with HIV.

The chain carries TRBV5-1 and TRBJ2-7; a weak D match, TRBD2 (5 bases). The V gene lost 3 bases and the J gene lost 0 bases, with 10 bases spanning the gap. CDR1 is SGHRS and CDR2 is YFSETQ in the germline V gene. This CDR3 is 14 amino acids long. CDR3 nucleotides: TGCGCCAGCAGCTCGACGGGGAGCTCCTACGAGCAGTACTTC. Amino acid sequence: CASSSTGSSYEQYF.

J is TRBJ2-3 and V is TRBV5-1; 7 nucleotides align to TRBD2. This CDR3 has 15 amino acids. With 4 bases clipped from V and 2 bases from J, the junction kept 7 bases outside the gene matches. The germline V gene encodes CDR1 SGHRS and CDR2 YFSETQ. In DNA, the CDR3 is TGCGCCAGCAGCAACAGCGGGGCCCACACAGATACGCAGTATTTT. It encodes CASSNSGAHTDTQYF.

The chain carries TRBV7-8 and TRBJ2-7, with TRBD1 matching over 7 bases. CDR1 is SGHVS and CDR2 is FQNEAQ in the germline V gene. J was trimmed by 2 bases and V by 5 bases; bases with no gene match: 6. This CDR3 spans 14 amino acids. The CDR3 DNA sequence: TGTGCCAGCAGCAACCGGGACAGAGCCTACGAGCAGTACTTC. It yields the protein CASSNRDRAYEQYF.

The CDR3 protein is CASSSRQGRSQETQYF. The CDR3 nucleotides read TGTGCCAGTAGTTCTCGACAGGGCCGATCCCAAGAGACCCAGTACTTC. The chain employs TRBV19 and TRBJ2-5; 7 bases match TRBD1. CDR3 length: 16 residues. CDR1 LNHDA and CDR2 SQIVND come from the germline V gene (reference sequence). V shed 5 bases and J 1 base; nucleotides not matched to a gene: 10. Full variable domain (missing parts from reference TRBV19 and TRBJ2-5): DGGITQSPKYLFRKEGQNVTLSCEQNLNHDAMYWYRQDPGQGLRLIYYSQIVNDFQKGDIAEGYSVSREKKESFPLTVTSAQKNPTAFYLCASSSRQGRSQETQYFGPGTRLLVL.

This chain connects TRBV27 to TRBJ1-2; D uncertain. The V gene lost 5 bases and the J gene lost 4 bases, with 8 bases spanning the gap. CDR3 length equals 12 residues. Germline lookup yields CDR1 MNHEY and CDR2 SMNVEV (reference sequence). The CDR3 protein is CASSRDPYGYTF. For the CDR3, the DNA is TGTGCCAGCAGTAGGGATCCCTATGGCTACACCTTC.

The chain joins TRBV6-1 to TRBJ2-2; D call uncertain. V was clipped by 4 bases and J by 6 bases, with 9 bases between them. The CDR3 sequence is 13 residues long. Germline V gene sequence: CDR1 MNHNS, CDR2 SASEGT. This CDR3 reads CASSATESGELFF. The CDR3 DNA reads as TGTGCCAGCAGTGCAACGGAGTCCGGGGAGCTGTTTTTT.

The CDR3 bases are TGTGCCAGCAGCCGCCCTCACAGGGGGCAGGGCTACACCTTC. Its protein product is CASSRPHRGQGYTF. The rearrangement joins TRBV28 to TRBJ1-2; TRBD1 agrees at 9 bases. Per the germline V gene, CDR1 is MDHEN and CDR2 is SYDVKM. CDR3 length: 14 amino acids. J was trimmed by 8 bases and V by 6 bases; bases with no gene match: 10.

The V and J genes are TRBV7-3 and TRBJ1-5, with unresolved D. The CDR3 sequence is 13 residues long. Germline-derived CDR1 and CDR2 are SGHTA and FQGTGA. Trimming cost V 0 bases and J 6 bases, with 6 bases left between them. Here the CDR3 reads CASSLTGGQPQHF. The CDR3 nucleotides read TGTGCCAGCAGCTTAACCGGAGGTCAGCCCCAGCATTTT.

The chain is built from TRBV28 and TRBJ1-1; D gene uncertain. The V and J ends lost 4 bases and 6 bases respectively, with 6 bases between them. The CDR3 contains 11 residues. Germline values: CDR1 MDHEN, CDR2 SYDVKM. CDR3 amino acids: CASSYTSEAFF. CDR3 nucleotides: TGTGCCAGCAGTTATACCTCTGAAGCTTTCTTT.

The chain is built from TRBV4-1 and TRBJ2-5; 10 nucleotides line up with TRBD2. V was clipped by 0 bases and J by 1 base; unmatched bases: 5. Germline CDR1 and CDR2: MGHRA and YSYEKL. The length of the CDR3 is 17 residues. The CDR3 reads CASSQDLAGGTQETQYF. The CDR3 DNA reads TGCGCCAGCAGCCAAGATTTAGCGGGGGGCACCCAAGAGACCCAGTACTTC.

The rearrangement joins TRBV30 to TRBJ1-2; a possible D gene is TRBD1 (6 bases). The V gene lost 4 bases and the J gene lost 1 base, with 25 bases spanning the gap. The length of the CDR3 is 18 residues. Germline CDR1 GTSNPN, CDR2 SVGIG (reference sequence). The CDR3: CAWNLPGAIDPFNYGYTF. The CDR3 DNA follows: TGTGCCTGGAATCTTCCGGGGGCGATTGACCCATTTAACTATGGCTACACCTTC.

This chain uses TRBV5-4 with TRBJ2-1; D remains unclear. The germline V gene has CDR1 SGHNT and CDR2 YYREEE (reference sequence). The CDR3 has 11 amino acids. Trimming left V 2 bases short and J 7 bases short, with 4 bases between. The CDR3 bases are TGTGCCAGCAGCTTAGGGAATGAGCAGTTCTTC. It encodes CASSLGNEQFF.

The chain is built from TRBV27 and TRBJ1-1; D not certain. CDR1 is MNHEY and CDR2 is SMNVEV in the germline V gene (reference sequence). Trimming removed 8 bases from V and 1 base from J, with 11 bases in between. This CDR3 has 13 amino acids. For the CDR3, the DNA is TGTGCCAGCGCCCCCGGGTGGAACACTGAAGCTTTCTTT. Encoded protein: CASAPGWNTEAFF.

This chain links TRBV7-2 with TRBJ1-6; D not resolved. Trimming pared 5 bases from V and 5 bases from J, leaving 19 bases between. The CDR3 loop spans 17 amino acids. Germline CDR1 and CDR2: SGHTA and FQGNSA. The CDR3 loop reads CASSRALNLRDNSPLHF. The CDR3 DNA reads TGTGCCAGCAGCCGGGCTTTAAATTTGAGAGATAATTCACCCCTCCACTTT.

The V and J genes are TRBV30 and TRBJ2-3; D not resolved. The CDR3 totals 14 residues. V gave up 2 bases and J gave up 6 bases, with 15 bases separating them. CDR1 GTSNPN and CDR2 SVGIG come from the germline V gene (reference sequence). In DNA form, the CDR3 reads TGTGCCTGGAGTCGGACCGGTGACGTTGATACGCAGTATTTT. It yields the protein CAWSRTGDVDTQYF.

CDR3 DNA sequence: TGTGCCAGCGGGTCCGGACAGACTTACGAGCAGTACTTC. It translates to CASGSGQTYEQYF. The chain couples TRBV2 to TRBJ2-7, with a possible D match to TRBD1 (6 bases). Germline CDR1 and CDR2: SNHLY and FYNNEI. This CDR3 has 13 amino acids. V gave up 8 bases and J gave up 4 bases, with 15 bases separating them.

The genes are TRBV2 and TRBJ2-3; 7 positions agree with TRBD2. The CDR3 has 15 amino acids. Trimming cost V 7 bases and J 5 bases; bases outside gene matches: 12. Germline V gives CDR1 SNHLY, CDR2 FYNNEI. The CDR3 protein is CASKGRDYTRDTQYF. The CDR3 DNA reads as TGTGCCAGCAAGGGTCGGGACTATACACGAGATACGCAGTATTTT.

The genes are TRBV11-3 and TRBJ1-1; D gene ambiguous. The ends were cut back, 5 bases at V and 2 bases at J, with 9 bases in the middle. CDR1 and CDR2 from the germline V gene are SGHNT and YENEEA. There are 13 residues in the CDR3. CDR3 loop: CASSQNDNTEAFF. The CDR3 nucleotides are TGTGCCAGCAGCCAGAACGATAACACTGAAGCTTTCTTT.

The count of this clone is one. The CDR3: CASSESDTGELFF. The CDR3 coding sequence is TGTGCCAGCAGTGAATCGGACACCGGGGAGCTGTTTTTT. The chain is built from TRBV25-1 and TRBJ2-2; D is ambiguous. In germline, CDR1 is MGHDK, CDR2 SYGVNS. The V and J ends lost 1 base and 3 bases respectively, with 3 bases between them. The CDR3 contains 13 residues.

The sample holds a few counts of this clone. This chain connects TRBV11-2 to TRBJ1-1; D gene ambiguous. Germline V lookup: CDR1 SGHAT, CDR2 FQNNGV. This CDR3 spans 12 amino acids. V gave up 1 base and J gave up 5 bases, with 5 bases separating them. In DNA, the CDR3 is TGTGCCAGCAGCTTAGTTAAGACTGAAGCTTTCTTT. It encodes CASSLVKTEAFF. The full variable domain, completed using reference TRBV11-2 and TRBJ1-1, is EAGVAQSPRYKIIEKRQSVAFWCNPISGHATLYWYQQILGQGPKLLIQFQNNGVVDDSQLPKDRFSAERLKGVDSTLKIQPAKLEDSAVYLCASSLVKTEAFFGQGTRLTVV.

V gene TRBV7-2 combines with J gene TRBJ2-2; TRBD1 might be the D (5 bases). Trimming stripped 5 bases from V and 4 bases from J, with 17 bases between. The CDR3 length is 16 residues. Germline CDR1 is SGHTA and CDR2 is FQGNSA. The CDR3 DNA reads TGTGCCAGCAGCCATGACAGTCCCCGGCGCACCGGGGAGCTGTTTTTT. Its translation: CASSHDSPRRTGELFF. The whole variable domain, remainder taken from reference TRBV7-2 and TRBJ2-2, is GAGVSQSPSNKVTEKGKDVELRCDPISGHTALYWYRQSLGQGLEFLIYFQGNSAPDKSGLPSDRFSAERTGGSVSTLTIQRTQQEDSAVYLCASSHDSPRRTGELFFGEGSRLTVL.